Below, 29 T cell receptor beta chains from the same sample are listed, as sequenced in a study of OX40 agonist ivuxolimab in advanced cancers. Library method: the immunoSEQ multiplex PCR assay. This is the immuneACCESS table as TCRdb keeps it, with only in-frame sequences that have V and J called. A part of the clones is gone; compared with another copy, unresolved V genes explain less than half, and the rest is unexplained. Within this sample are approximately 70,000 clones, with approximately 90% of them counted one time only. Approximately 0.25% of the sample is held by the ten biggest clonotypes. The material was CD4+ or CD8+ T cells sorted from blood, obtained in a trial of the OX40 agonist ivuxolimab. The receptors come from an adult with an advanced solid tumor such as melanoma, head and neck, liver or kidney cancer.

The chain has TRBV7-3 and TRBJ2-1; 9 bases align to TRBD2. The CDR3 covers 15 residues. Trimming at V came to 5 bases and at J to 10 bases, leaving 12 bases not matched to a gene. From germline, CDR1 is SGHTA and CDR2 FQGTGA. The CDR3 sequence is CASSPRLAGKNEQFF. The CDR3 DNA reads as TGTGCCAGCAGCCCGCGGCTAGCGGGAAAGAACGAGCAGTTCTTC.

CDR3 in DNA: TGTGCCAGCAGTGAACGGGGGCGGAACTACGAGCAGTACTTC. This translates into CASSERGRNYEQYF. The gene calls are TRBV6-1 and TRBJ2-7, with D perhaps assigned TRBD1 or TRBD2 (6 bases each). The CDR3 has 14 amino acids. V was trimmed by 2 bases and J by 3 bases, leaving 11 bases between them. Germline-derived CDR1 and CDR2 are MNHNS and SASEGT.

The J gene is TRBJ1-2, the V gene TRBV5-4; maybe TRBD1 (6 bases). The V gene's germline CDR1 is SGHNT and CDR2 YYREEE (reference sequence). CDR3 length equals 14 residues. V was cut by 4 bases and J by 7 bases, with 17 bases left in between. This CDR3 reads CASSLLGTPLGYTF. The CDR3, as DNA: TGTGCCAGCAGCCTCCTCGGGACACCACTTGGCTACACCTTC.

CDR3 sequence: CASSRGSANYGYTF. CDR3 sequence (DNA): TGTGCCAGTAGTAGGGGGTCCGCTAACTATGGCTACACCTTC. The chain uses TRBV19 and TRBJ1-2; possibly TRBD1 for D (5 bases). This CDR3 comprises 14 residues. The V and J ends lost 4 bases and 0 bases respectively, with 9 bases between them. Germline V lookup: CDR1 LNHDA, CDR2 SQIVND (reference sequence).

The V gene is TRBV7-7, the J gene TRBJ2-5; 13 bases are shared with TRBD2. This CDR3 spans 15 amino acids. With V trimmed by 5 bases and J by 7 bases, 7 bases remained unmatched. Germline CDR1 and CDR2: SSHAT and FNYEAQ (reference sequence). Here the CDR3 reads CASSDGLAGVGTQYF. CDR3 coding DNA: TGTGCCAGCAGCGATGGACTAGCGGGAGTCGGGACCCAGTACTTC.

V gene TRBV11-2 combines with J gene TRBJ2-7; 10 nucleotides line up with TRBD2. In germline, CDR1 is SGHAT, CDR2 FQNNGV. The CDR3 length is 19 residues. J was trimmed by 4 bases and V by 9 bases; bases with no gene match: 24. The CDR3 loop is CARTIIRPRLAGVYYEQYF. CDR3 DNA: TGTGCCAGAACCATAATCCGTCCCCGGCTAGCGGGAGTTTATTACGAGCAGTACTTC. The whole variable domain, remainder taken from reference TRBV11-2 and TRBJ2-7, is EAGVAQSPRYKIIEKRQSVAFWCNPISGHATLYWYQQILGQGPKLLIQFQNNGVVDDSQLPKDRFSAERLKGVDSTLKIQPAKLEDSAVYLCARTIIRPRLAGVYYEQYFGPGTRLTVT.

This clone was counted a single time. CDR3 region: CASGTGLSYNSPLHF. The CDR3 nucleotides are TGTGCCAGCGGCACAGGTCTCTCCTATAATTCACCCCTCCACTTT. V usage is TRBV9 and J usage is TRBJ1-6, with a possible D match to TRBD1 (5 bases). Germline CDR1 is SGDLS and CDR2 is YYNGEE. Between the trimmed V and J ends, which lost 7 bases and 0 bases, there was a span of 11 bases. CDR3 length: 15 amino acids.

The chain employs TRBV11-2 and TRBJ2-5; 11 positions agree with TRBD2. The CDR3 totals 17 residues. Trimming took 1 base from V and 4 from J; bases not matched to a gene: 8. Per germline, CDR1 SGHAT and CDR2 FQNNGV. Here the CDR3 DNA reads TGTGCCAGCAGCTTAGGGGTACTAGCGGGAGTAGGAGAGACCCAGTACTTC. It specifies CASSLGVLAGVGETQYF.

The rearrangement links TRBV5-5 to TRBJ2-7; D gene ambiguous. CDR3 size: 14 residues. Germline lookup yields CDR1 SGHKS and CDR2 YYEKEE (reference sequence). Trimming removed 3 bases from V and 5 bases from J, with 15 bases in between. The CDR3: CASSSRLSLNEQYF. The CDR3 DNA is TGTGCCAGCAGCTCCCGCCTGTCCCTAAACGAGCAGTACTTC.

The chain employs TRBV7-2 and TRBJ2-3, with D uncertain. CDR1 is SGHTA and CDR2 is FQGNSA in the germline V gene. The CDR3 spans 12 residues. Trimming took off 9 bases at V and 10 bases at J, with 17 bases between the two ends. CDR3 bases: TGTGCCAGTCGCGAAGAGCAAGTATCGCAGTATTTT. It yields the protein CASREEQVSQYF.

This chain uses TRBV12-5 with TRBJ2-2; 13 nucleotides line up with TRBD2. In germline, CDR1 is LGHNT, CDR2 FRNRAP. The CDR3 consists of 18 residues. Trimming took 2 bases from V and 1 from J; bases not matched to a gene: 4. Here the CDR3 DNA reads TGTGCTAGTGGTTTGTCCCGGACTAGCGGGGGGAACACCGGGGAGCTGTTTTTT. It encodes CASGLSRTSGGNTGELFF.

The V gene is TRBV7-2, the J gene TRBJ1-2; possible D gene TRBD1, 5 bases. There are 15 residues in the CDR3. The germline V gene has CDR1 SGHTA and CDR2 FQGNSA. The germline V and J ends were trimmed by 1 base and 6 bases, with 15 bases remaining between them. CDR3 coding DNA: TGTGCCAGCAGCTTAGGGTCAGGGACGAGAGATGGCTACACCTTC. Residues: CASSLGSGTRDGYTF.

The V call is TRBV28, the J call TRBJ2-4, with D perhaps matching TRBD1 (6 bases). The V and J ends lost 5 bases and 0 bases respectively, with 23 bases between them. From germline, CDR1 is MDHEN and CDR2 SYDVKM. The length of the CDR3 is 19 residues. CDR3 in amino acids: CASSKLQGSGLLAKNIQYF. As DNA, the CDR3 is TGTGCCAGCAGTAAACTACAGGGATCGGGCCTGTTAGCCAAAAACATTCAGTACTTC.

The V and J genes are TRBV27 and TRBJ2-5; a possible D gene is TRBD1 (7 bases). Trimming stripped 6 bases from V and 4 bases from J, with 12 bases between. CDR1 and CDR2 from the germline V gene are MNHEY and SMNVEV (reference sequence). The CDR3 extends over 13 amino acids. CDR3 DNA sequence: TGTGCCAGCAGGGACCAGGGGGGAGAGACCCAGTACTTC. It translates to CASRDQGGETQYF.

The rearrangement uses TRBV7-9 and TRBJ2-1, with 13 bases matching TRBD2. Germline V gene lookup returns CDR1 SEHNR and CDR2 FQNEAQ (reference sequence). The CDR3 extends over 15 amino acids. V lost 6 bases and J lost 8; bases outside the gene matches: 7. The CDR3 region has the DNA TGTGCCAGCAGTCCCGGGACTAGCGGGATGGATGAGCAGTTCTTC. As protein: CASSPGTSGMDEQFF.

The chain uses TRBV11-3 and TRBJ1-2; 7 bases line up with TRBD1. The CDR3 consists of 13 residues. Germline V gene data show CDR1 as SGHNT and CDR2 as YENEEA. After removal of 5 bases from V and 6 bases from J, the junction contained 6 bases not matched to a gene. CDR3 sequence reads: CASSPRQGDGYTF. The CDR3, as DNA: TGTGCCAGCAGCCCGCGACAGGGCGATGGCTACACCTTC.

As concerns this clone: The junction does not match germline at one end; this may be a read error. The chain recombines TRBV5-8 with TRBJ1-2; 7 positions agree with TRBD1. The CDR3 length is 15 residues. Germline V gene data show CDR1 as SGHTS and CDR2 as YDEGEE. The CDR3 reads CASTLGFRGAYGYTF. Here the CDR3 DNA reads TGTGCCAGCACCTTGGGTTTCAGGGGGGCCTATGGCTACACCTTC.

The chain joins TRBV6-1 to TRBJ2-1, with D possibly called TRBD1 or TRBD2 (5 bases each). This CDR3 contains 17 residues. Trimming shortened V by 0 bases and J by 4 bases, and 16 bases separated the two germline ends. The V gene's germline CDR1 is MNHNS and CDR2 SASEGT. The chain's CDR3 is CASSEAPGASTYNEQFF. The CDR3 bases are TGTGCCAGCAGTGAAGCGCCCGGGGCATCAACATACAATGAGCAGTTCTTC.

The chain employs TRBV6-1 and TRBJ2-2, with 8 positions matching TRBD2. Germline V gives CDR1 MNHNS, CDR2 SASEGT. CDR3 length equals 14 residues. The trim removed 7 bases at V and 6 bases at J, leaving 7 bases unmatched. The CDR3 nucleotides read TGTGCCAGCAAAGGGAGCGGGAGTGCCGGGGAGCTGTTTTTT. This codes for CASKGSGSAGELFF.

The J gene is TRBJ2-3, the V gene TRBV28; 11 nucleotides line up with TRBD1. Germline V lookup: CDR1 MDHEN, CDR2 SYDVKM. The CDR3 loop spans 17 amino acids. Trimming at V came to 5 bases and at J to 1 base, leaving 8 bases not matched to a gene. Here the CDR3 DNA reads TGTGCCAGCAGTCTGTGGACAGGGGGCTTGGGCACAGATACGCAGTATTTT. It codes for CASSLWTGGLGTDTQYF.

The chain uses TRBV10-2 and TRBJ2-7, with D perhaps TRBD2 (5 bases). Germline lookup yields CDR1 WSHSY and CDR2 SAAADI. The CDR3 covers 15 residues. V lost 0 bases, J lost 4 bases, and 13 bases lay in between. In DNA, the CDR3 is TGCGCCAGCAGTGAGTCGAATCGGGGTCGGTACGAGCAGTACTTC. As protein: CASSESNRGRYEQYF.

The V and J genes are TRBV27 and TRBJ2-7; the D gene is possibly TRBD1 (6 bases). The CDR3 runs to 13 residues. V lost 5 bases, J lost 3 bases, and 11 bases lay in between. Germline CDR1 reads MNHEY; CDR2 reads SMNVEV (reference sequence). CDR3 in amino acids: CASSTQGGYEQYF. CDR3 DNA sequence: TGTGCCAGCAGTACACAGGGCGGCTACGAGCAGTACTTC.

The CDR3 loop reads CASSALSSTNEQFF. The DNA for the CDR3 is TGTGCCAGTAGTGCCCTATCTAGTACCAATGAGCAGTTCTTC. The gene calls are TRBV19 and TRBJ2-1; D gene ambiguous. This CDR3 is 14 amino acids long. Trimming shortened V by 5 bases and J by 6 bases, and 14 bases separated the two germline ends. Germline V gene sequence: CDR1 LNHDA, CDR2 SQIVND (reference sequence).

V usage is TRBV29-1 and J usage is TRBJ2-7; 8 positions agree with TRBD1. Germline V gene lookup returns CDR1 SQVTM and CDR2 ANQGSEA. The trim removed 4 bases at V and 4 bases at J, leaving 0 bases unmatched. The CDR3 is 11 amino acids. This chain's CDR3 is CSVGTGYEQYF. The CDR3 DNA is TGCAGCGTTGGGACAGGGTACGAGCAGTACTTC.

This chain links TRBV27 with TRBJ1-1; the D gene is possibly TRBD1 (5 bases). There are 14 residues in the CDR3. The germline gives CDR1 MNHEY, CDR2 SMNVEV (reference sequence). The V and J ends lost 5 bases and 1 base respectively, with 11 bases between them. The CDR3 nucleotides are TGTGCCAGCAGTCCCCGCAGGGAGAACACTGAAGCTTTCTTT. This translates into CASSPRRENTEAFF.

This clone appeared once. The chain has TRBV5-1 and TRBJ2-5; D may match TRBD1 or TRBD2 (5 bases each). Germline V CDR1 and CDR2: SGHRS, YFSETQ. The CDR3 totals 14 residues. Trimming stripped 0 bases from V and 2 bases from J, with 8 bases between. The DNA for the CDR3 is TGCGCCAGCAGCTTGGAGTGGGGGCAAGAGACCCAGTACTTC. Translation: CASSLEWGQETQYF.

The rearrangement links TRBV18 to TRBJ2-1; 9 bases are a match to TRBD2. Germline lookup yields CDR1 KGHSH and CDR2 LQKENI. This CDR3 region has 14 residues. V shed 4 bases, J shed 7 bases, and the junction held 5 bases outside the gene matches. Here the CDR3 reads CASSRSLAGNEQFF. CDR3 DNA: TGTGCCAGCTCACGGTCGCTAGCGGGAAATGAGCAGTTCTTC.

The V gene is TRBV11-2, the J gene TRBJ1-4, with a possible D match to TRBD1 (6 bases). Germline-derived CDR1 and CDR2 are SGHAT and FQNNGV. CDR3 size: 15 residues. Trimming pared 5 bases from V and 6 bases from J, leaving 16 bases between. DNA for the CDR3: TGTGCCAGCAGCCTCCCCGGGGGACACCATGAAAAACTGTTTTTT. It is translated as CASSLPGGHHEKLFF.

The V and J genes are TRBV28 and TRBJ1-2, with 8 bases lining up with TRBD1. Trimming took 3 bases from V and 0 from J; bases not matched to a gene: 9. The CDR3 has 17 residues. CDR1 is MDHEN, CDR2 SYDVKM, per germline. The CDR3 protein is CASSLYPGTGTNYGYTF. In DNA form, the CDR3 reads TGTGCCAGCAGTTTGTATCCCGGGACAGGCACTAACTATGGCTACACCTTC.